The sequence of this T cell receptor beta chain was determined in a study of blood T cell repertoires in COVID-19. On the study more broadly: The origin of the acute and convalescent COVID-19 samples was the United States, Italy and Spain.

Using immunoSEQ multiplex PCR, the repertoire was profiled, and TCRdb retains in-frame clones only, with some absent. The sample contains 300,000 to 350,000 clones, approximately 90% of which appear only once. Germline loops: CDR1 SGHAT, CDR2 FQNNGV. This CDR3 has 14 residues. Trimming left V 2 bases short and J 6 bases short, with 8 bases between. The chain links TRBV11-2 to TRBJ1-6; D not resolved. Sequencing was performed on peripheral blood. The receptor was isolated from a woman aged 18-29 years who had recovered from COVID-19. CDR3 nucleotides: TGTGCCAGCAGCTTAAGCTCGAGTAATTCACCCCTCCACTTT. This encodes CASSLSSSNSPLHF.